The sequence of this T cell receptor (beta chain) was determined in a study of T cells after yellow fever vaccination. Study observations and caveats: Highly abundant clonotypes carried over from the bulk population could end up in FACS-sorted repertoires as contaminants. CD4 and CD8 compartments shared a small share of clonotypes, likely from convergent recombination. Most primary-vaccination clones recurred post-booster (nearly 98% CD4, around 90% CD8).

CDR1 is SEHNR, CDR2 FQNEAQ, per germline (reference sequence). The CDR3 sequence is 16 residues long. V shed 4 bases, J shed 3 bases, and the junction held 11 bases outside the gene matches. The study made its TCR cDNA through 5'RACE template switching. That step introduced a universal primer site along with UMIs. TCRdb recomputed calls from the 5' RACE reads with MiXCR, one row per CDR3 protein. The sample has under 200,000 distinct CDR3 sequences, 11% seen once; the top ten hold less than 40%. Worth noting for this clonotype: The target antigen is unknown.

The origin of this receptor is a man between 18 and 35 years old who received the YFV17D yellow fever vaccine. The chain combines TRBV7-9 with TRBJ2-5; TRBD1 matches at 7 bases. Sample: CD8+ T cells sorted from PBMCs, taken 15 days after the yellow fever booster vaccination. CDR3 sequence reads: CASSSLGSGQKETQYF. The CDR3 nucleotides read TGTGCCAGCAGCTCCCTGGGGTCGGGACAGAAAGAGACCCAGTACTTC.